The TCR beta chain under discussion was sequenced for a study of radiotherapy plus CTLA-4 blockade in lung cancer. At the level of the study: Objective responses occurred in approximately 18% of patients; about 32% had disease control.

The germline V gene has CDR1 MNHEY and CDR2 SVGAGI. This CDR3 is built from 16 residues. Trimming shortened V by 0 bases and J by 2 bases, and 14 bases separated the two germline ends. This clone is a singleton in its sample. Its target is unknown. Overall study findings and caveats: The authors reported that early blood T cell clone dynamics, with interferon-beta, best predicted response.

Libraries were prepared by immunoSEQ multiplex PCR; TCRdb keeps only in-frame clonotypes and omits some of them. The sample includes over 40,000 clones, 82% of them seen just once. The chain couples TRBV6-5 to TRBJ2-7, with a possible D match to TRBD2 (6 bases). Here the sequenced sample was peripheral blood, taken from a patient treated with radiotherapy plus ipilimumab. This receptor was identified in a human donor with non-small cell lung cancer who had stable disease on radiotherapy plus ipilimumab. This CDR3 is CASSYSLGEAAYEQYF. CDR3 bases: TGTGCCAGCAGTTACTCGCTGGGGGAGGCAGCCTACGAGCAGTACTTC.